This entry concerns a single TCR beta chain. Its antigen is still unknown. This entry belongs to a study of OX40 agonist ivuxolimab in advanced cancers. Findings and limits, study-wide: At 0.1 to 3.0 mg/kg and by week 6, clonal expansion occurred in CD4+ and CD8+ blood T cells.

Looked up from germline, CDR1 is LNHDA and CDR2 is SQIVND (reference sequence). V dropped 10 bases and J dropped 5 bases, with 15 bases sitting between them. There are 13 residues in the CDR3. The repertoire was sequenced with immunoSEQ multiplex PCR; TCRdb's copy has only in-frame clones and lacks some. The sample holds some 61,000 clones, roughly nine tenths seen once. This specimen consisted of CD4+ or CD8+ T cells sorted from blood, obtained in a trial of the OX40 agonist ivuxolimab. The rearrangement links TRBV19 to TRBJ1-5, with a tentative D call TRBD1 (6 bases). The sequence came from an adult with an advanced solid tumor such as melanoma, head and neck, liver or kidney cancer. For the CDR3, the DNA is TGTGCCACCTCTACACAGGGAGATCAGCCCCAGCATTTT. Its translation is CATSTQGDQPQHF.